These 23 T cell receptor beta chains were sequenced from one sample in a study of blood T cell repertoires in COVID-19 (dated by TCRdb to about 2020). The library was made by the immunoSEQ multiplex PCR assay. In TCRdb, the immuneACCESS table is reduced to in-frame sequences with V and J assigned. These tables do not hold every clone; where another copy was compared, an unresolved V gene accounts for under half, and the others remain unexplained. This sample gives roughly 140,000 clones in total; roughly 82% of them show up just once. The biggest ten clones account for 9% to 10% of the sample. The sequenced material came from peripheral blood. All receptors come from a woman between 50 and 59 years old with acute or convalescent COVID-19.

V is TRBV19 and J is TRBJ1-5; no definite D call. The ends were cut back, 3 bases at V and 0 bases at J, with 15 bases in the middle. The CDR3 covers 17 residues. Germline V lookup: CDR1 LNHDA, CDR2 SQIVND (reference sequence). CDR3 DNA sequence: TGTGCCAGTAGTATTAATCACACACCATATAGCAATCAGCCCCAGCATTTT. Its translation is CASSINHTPYSNQPQHF.

This chain joins TRBV4-3 and TRBJ2-3; 7 bases fit TRBD1. Germline V lookup: CDR1 LGHNA, CDR2 YSLEER. The CDR3 extends over 16 amino acids. V lost 0 bases and J lost 4; bases outside the gene matches: 7. CDR3 bases: TGCGCCAGCAGCCAAGACGTGACAGGGCACGCAGATACGCAGTATTTT. Its protein is CASSQDVTGHADTQYF.

A note on this clone: This CDR3 is also generated by other DNA sequences in the sample. The chain is built from TRBV5-1 and TRBJ1-4; D is uncertain. Trimming stripped 0 bases from V and 2 bases from J, with 8 bases between. The CDR3 runs 15 residues. The germline gives CDR1 SGHRS, CDR2 YFSETQ. The DNA of the CDR3 is TGCGCCAGCAGCTTGGGAGGAGGTACTAATGAAAAACTGTTTTTT. Protein sequence: CASSLGGGTNEKLFF.

The chain recombines TRBV7-8 with TRBJ1-4; maybe TRBD1 (6 bases). CDR1 and CDR2 from the germline V gene are SGHVS and FQNEAQ. Trimming pared 1 base from V and 1 base from J, leaving 10 bases between. CDR3 length equals 16 residues. CDR3 sequence reads: CASSLVKGGTNEKLFF. CDR3 in DNA: TGTGCCAGCAGCTTAGTTAAAGGGGGAACTAATGAAAAACTGTTTTTT.

This rearrangement joins TRBV7-9 to TRBJ2-2; the match to TRBD2 covers 13 bases. V lost 5 bases to trimming and J lost 7 bases; unmatched junction nucleotides: 4. CDR1 is SEHNR, CDR2 FQNEAQ, per germline (reference sequence). This CDR3 has 15 amino acids. CDR3 in amino acids: CASSKGLAGFGELFF. DNA of the CDR3: TGTGCCAGCAGCAAGGGACTAGCGGGGTTCGGGGAGCTGTTTTTT.

The chain joins TRBV4-2 to TRBJ2-3, with 10 bases fitting TRBD2. This CDR3 region has 21 residues. V lost 1 base and J lost 2; bases outside the gene matches: 18. Looked up from germline, CDR1 is LGHNA and CDR2 is YNFKEQ. CDR3 DNA sequence: TGTGCCAGCAGCCAAGCTGCCCTAGCGGGAGTTTCGCGGCGGGTCACAGATACGCAGTATTTT. Protein sequence: CASSQAALAGVSRRVTDTQYF.

The V call is TRBV6-5, the J call TRBJ1-2; 8 nucleotides agree with TRBD1. Germline assignment: CDR1 MNHEY and CDR2 SVGAGI. Trimming cost V 8 bases and J 3 bases; bases outside gene matches: 5. There are 13 residues in the CDR3. Here the CDR3 reads CASGGQVYYGYTF. The DNA of the CDR3 is TGTGCCAGCGGGGGACAGGTTTACTATGGCTACACCTTC.

For this clone: The junction departs from germline at one end; a sequencing error may be responsible. This chain links TRBV12-3 or TRBV12-4 with TRBJ2-7, with D possibly being TRBD1 (5 bases). The CDR3 totals 13 residues. CDR3: CASRLDSSYEQYF. The CDR3 DNA is TGTGCCAGCAGGTTAGACAGCTCCTACGAGCAGTACTTC.

The CDR3 nucleotides read TGTGCCAGCAGCTTAGACCCTGCCGGCTCTGGAAACACCATATATTTT. Translating it yields CASSLDPAGSGNTIYF. V is TRBV7-6 and J is TRBJ1-3; D is undetermined. The CDR3 has 16 residues. V lost 1 base, J lost 0 bases, and 10 bases lay in between. Germline V CDR1 and CDR2: SGHVS, FNYEAQ. The full variable domain, its missing parts supplied by reference TRBV7-6 and TRBJ1-3, is GAGVSQSPRYKVTKRGQDVALRCDPISGHVSLYWYRQALGQGPEFLTYFNYEAQQDKSGLPNDRFSAERPEGSISTLTIQRTEQRDSAMYRCASSLDPAGSGNTIYFGEGSWLTVV.

This clone was seen a handful of times. The chain joins TRBV5-1 to TRBJ1-2; D gene unclear. Germline V gene data show CDR1 as SGHRS and CDR2 as YFSETQ. This CDR3 is 13 amino acids long. Trimming took 7 bases from V and 1 from J, leaving 11 bases between them. CDR3 coding DNA: TGCGCCAGCGGTATAACTCTTAACTATGGCTACACCTTC. This sequence encodes CASGITLNYGYTF.

The chain is built from TRBV9 and TRBJ1-1, with a tentative D call TRBD1 (6 bases). CDR1 SGDLS and CDR2 YYNGEE come from the germline V gene. This CDR3 spans 13 amino acids. V was pared by 0 bases and J by 4 bases, with 7 bases between. CDR3 in amino acids: CASSVDRATEAFF. CDR3 DNA sequence: TGTGCCAGCAGCGTAGACAGGGCCACTGAAGCTTTCTTT.

This clone came up once. The chain combines TRBV4-2 with TRBJ2-3; TRBD2 matches 10 bases. With V trimmed by 4 bases and J by 0 bases, 13 bases remained unmatched. In germline, CDR1 is LGHNA, CDR2 YNFKEQ. The CDR3 is 19 amino acids. CDR3 sequence reads: CASSRTYFTSGASTDTQYF. The DNA of the CDR3 is TGTGCCAGCAGCCGCACGTATTTCACTAGCGGGGCTAGCACAGATACGCAGTATTTT.

The rearrangement links TRBV4-3 to TRBJ2-5; D remains ambiguous. Trimming removed 3 bases from V and 6 bases from J, with 11 bases in between. The CDR3 totals 13 residues. The germline V gene has CDR1 LGHNA and CDR2 YSLEER. CDR3 sequence (DNA): TGCGCCAGCAGCCACGCGAAATTTCAGACCCAGTACTTC. Translated: CASSHAKFQTQYF.

The chain carries TRBV7-2 and TRBJ1-2, with a tentative D call TRBD1 (6 bases). Germline V gives CDR1 SGHTA, CDR2 FQGNSA. The CDR3 spans 15 residues. V was trimmed by 4 bases and J by 8 bases, leaving 20 bases between them. The CDR3 reads CASSSGTTYGSGYTF. The CDR3 region has the DNA TGTGCCAGCAGCTCAGGGACAACCTATGGGAGCGGCTACACCTTC.

The J gene is TRBJ1-1, the V gene TRBV6-5, with 8 positions matching TRBD1. V shed 3 bases and J 2 bases; nucleotides not matched to a gene: 8. Germline CDR1 reads MNHEY; CDR2 reads SVGAGI. CDR3 length: 16 amino acids. This chain's CDR3 is CASSYEIGQGNTEAFF. The DNA of the CDR3 is TGTGCCAGCAGTTATGAGATTGGACAGGGAAACACTGAAGCTTTCTTT.

The V gene is TRBV7-2, the J gene TRBJ2-3; maybe TRBD2 (7 bases). V was cut by 5 bases and J by 2 bases, with 17 bases left in between. The germline V gene encodes CDR1 SGHTA and CDR2 FQGNSA. The CDR3 is made up of 16 amino acids. The CDR3 DNA is TGTGCCAGCAGCGGGGGGGCTAGCGGCTTCACAGATACGCAGTATTTT. Translated: CASSGGASGFTDTQYF.

J is TRBJ1-3 and V is TRBV19, with unresolved D. Germline V CDR1 and CDR2: LNHDA, SQIVND (reference sequence). The CDR3 has 15 residues. The V end lost 4 bases, the J end lost 0 bases, and 10 bases lay between the germline ends. CDR3 nucleotides: TGTGCCAGTAGTACCAATTTCGGCTCTGGAAACACCATATATTTT. It is translated as CASSTNFGSGNTIYF.

This chain joins TRBV18 and TRBJ1-2, with TRBD1 as a possible D gene (5 bases). Trimming took 2 bases from V and 0 from J, leaving 10 bases between them. This CDR3 has 15 amino acids. Germline V CDR1 and CDR2: KGHSH, LQKENI. The CDR3 is CASSPTREANYGYTF. In DNA, the CDR3 is TGTGCCAGCTCACCAACCAGGGAAGCTAACTATGGCTACACCTTC.

This clone was detected a few times. CDR3 nucleotides: TGTGCCAGCAGTGCAAGACAGGGGGAAGCTTTCTTT. Translated: CASSARQGEAFF. The chain joins TRBV27 to TRBJ1-1; 8 bases are shared with TRBD1. The CDR3 covers 12 residues. From germline, CDR1 is MNHEY and CDR2 SMNVEV (reference sequence). V lost 5 bases to trimming and J lost 8 bases; unmatched junction nucleotides: 4.

This sequence joins TRBV2 and TRBJ1-2; TRBD1 matches at 9 bases. The length of the CDR3 is 13 residues. With 7 bases clipped from V and 3 bases from J, the junction kept 3 bases outside the gene matches. Germline CDR1 reads SNHLY; CDR2 reads FYNNEI. The CDR3: CASTRDRDYGYTF. CDR3 nucleotide sequence: TGTGCCAGCACCAGGGACAGGGACTATGGCTACACCTTC.

CDR3 bases: TGTGCCAGTTTGCCAGGGCTTGTAAAGGAAAAACTGTTTTTT. As protein: CASLPGLVKEKLFF. This rearrangement joins TRBV28 to TRBJ1-4; weak D call: TRBD1 (5 bases). The V gene's germline CDR1 is MDHEN and CDR2 SYDVKM. The ends were cut back, 9 bases at V and 8 bases at J, with 19 bases in the middle. The CDR3 has 14 amino acids.

This clone occurred once. This same CDR3 is encoded by further DNA sequences in the sample. V usage is TRBV19 and J usage is TRBJ1-5, with a weak D call TRBD1 (5 bases). The germline V gene encodes CDR1 LNHDA and CDR2 SQIVND (reference sequence). Between the trimmed V and J ends, which lost 0 bases and 1 base, there was a span of 10 bases. This CDR3 is 16 amino acids long. The CDR3 nucleotides are TGTGCCAGTAGTATAGATTGGCAGGGAAGCAATCAGCCCCAGCATTTT. Protein product: CASSIDWQGSNQPQHF.

J is TRBJ2-1 and V is TRBV10-3; the D gene is possibly TRBD2 (5 bases). Trimming took off 4 bases at V and 4 bases at J, with 20 bases between the two ends. The CDR3 length is 17 residues. Per the germline V gene, CDR1 is ENHRY and CDR2 is SYGVKD. CDR3 in amino acids: CAISGGAAGGSYNEQFF. In DNA, the CDR3 is TGTGCCATCAGTGGCGGTGCGGCGGGCGGATCTTACAATGAGCAGTTCTTC.